The sequence of this T cell receptor beta chain was determined in a study of CD8 T cells in ankylosing spondylitis. General observations from the study: Seemingly distinctive of ankylosing spondylitis blood was a TCR beta motif formed by eight highly homologous variants. Significantly higher representation of disease-linked clones was reported for matched ankylosing spondylitis synovial fluid.

With molecular barcodes, quantitative 5'-RACE was used to make the TCR beta libraries. Each CDR3 protein gets one entry after TCRdb re-called the 5' RACE reads with MiXCR. In the table there are 670,000 or so distinct CDR3 sequences, roughly 20% of which are singletons. The CDR3 loop spans 14 amino acids. V gave up 0 bases and J gave up 0 bases, with 8 bases separating them. Germline CDR1 SQVTM, CDR2 ANQGSEA. As concerns this clonotype: No antigen is known for it.

This chain joins TRBV29-1 and TRBJ2-5; TRBD2 might be the D (5 bases). This TCR was recovered from a male donor with ankylosing spondylitis. Sample: blood, either unsorted or a sorted T cell fraction (not recorded which). In DNA, the CDR3 is TGCAGCGTTGAAGAGGGCGGGTACCAAGAGACCCAGTACTTC. Translation gives CSVEEGGYQETQYF. Combining the CDR3 with reference TRBV29-1 and TRBJ2-5 gives the whole variable domain SAVISQKPSRDICQRGTSLTIQCQVDSQVTMMFWYRQQPGQSLTLIATANQGSEATYESGFVIDKFPISRPNLTFSTLTVSNMSPEDSSIYLCSVEEGGYQETQYFGPGTRLLVL.